These 29 T cell receptor beta chains were sequenced from one sample in a study of PD-L1 blockade in urothelial cancer. Using immunoSEQ multiplex PCR, the repertoire was profiled, and TCRdb retains in-frame clones only, with some absent. Of more than 95,000 clones listed, about 83% are singletons. Time point given: peripheral blood 6 weeks after treatment start. The material was PBMCs, obtained around atezolizumab (anti-PD-L1) treatment. These receptor sequences come from a man aged 45-65 years with urothelial cancer.

This rearrangement joins TRBV5-1 to TRBJ2-7; D call uncertain. Trimming left V 2 bases short and J 4 bases short, with 10 bases between. This CDR3 is 13 amino acids long. Germline V gene sequence: CDR1 SGHRS, CDR2 YFSETQ. As DNA, the CDR3 is TGCGCCAGCAGCTTAGTCGAGGCATACGAGCAGTACTTC. Amino acids: CASSLVEAYEQYF.

The chain employs TRBV7-9 and TRBJ2-7; TRBD2 might be the D (6 bases). The CDR3 has 14 residues. The ends were cut back, 1 base at V and 3 bases at J, with 10 bases in the middle. Germline-derived CDR1 and CDR2 are SEHNR and FQNEAQ (reference sequence). In nucleotides, the CDR3 is TGTGCCAGCAGCTTAGGACTAGGGTTCTACGAGCAGTACTTC. It encodes CASSLGLGFYEQYF.

The chain uses TRBV21-1 and TRBJ2-5; the table's D gene call, TRBD2, was not cross checked with the DNA. TRBV21-1 has pseudogene status. This CDR3 comprises 15 residues. DNA of the CDR3: TGTGCCAGCAGCAAAGGGAGGGGTTCCCGAGAGACCCAGTACTTC. Translation gives CASSKGRGSRETQYF.

This clone has at least ten counts. The V and J genes are TRBV7-3 and TRBJ1-3; maybe TRBD1 (6 bases). Germline CDR1 reads SGHTA; CDR2 reads FQGTGA. V was cut by 5 bases and J by 0 bases, with 14 bases left in between. This CDR3 is 16 amino acids long. CDR3 bases: TGTGCCAGCAGCGTATACAGGGTTCACTCTGGAAACACCATATATTTT. It specifies CASSVYRVHSGNTIYF. Full variable domain (outside the CDR3, taken from reference TRBV7-3 and TRBJ1-3): GAGVSQTPSNKVTEKGKYVELRCDPISGHTALYWYRQSLGQGPEFLIYFQGTGAADDSGLPNDRFFAVRPEGSVSTLKIQRTERGDSAVYLCASSVYRVHSGNTIYFGEGSWLTVV.

This chain links TRBV11-2 with TRBJ2-7, with D possibly TRBD1 on 6 matching bases. CDR1 is SGHAT, CDR2 FQNNGV, per germline. This CDR3 contains 15 residues. Trimming stripped 5 bases from V and 4 bases from J, with 18 bases between. The CDR3: CASSHGPGQEYEQYF. The CDR3 region has the DNA TGTGCCAGCAGCCACGGGCCGGGACAAGAATACGAGCAGTACTTC.

V usage is TRBV19 and J usage is TRBJ2-1; 9 nucleotides agree with TRBD1. The CDR3 runs 18 residues. V gave up 6 bases and J gave up 2 bases; unmatched junction bases: 14. The germline CDR1 and CDR2 sequences are LNHDA and SQIVND (reference sequence). CDR3 loop: CASSPHRGRSSAYNEQFF. CDR3 bases: TGTGCCAGTAGCCCTCACAGGGGGCGGTCATCCGCCTACAATGAGCAGTTCTTC.

The gene calls are TRBV5-1 and TRBJ2-7; 9 bases fit TRBD2. CDR1 and CDR2 from the germline V gene are SGHRS and YFSETQ. V shed 0 bases and J 3 bases; nucleotides not matched to a gene: 1. The CDR3 is 14 amino acids. Written as DNA, the CDR3 is TGCGCCAGCAGCTTGGGGCGGGAGGGCTACGAGCAGTACTTC. Its protein product is CASSLGREGYEQYF.

This sequence joins TRBV10-3 and TRBJ2-3; 7 bases line up with TRBD1. The CDR3 consists of 15 residues. Germline CDR1 ENHRY, CDR2 SYGVKD. V was pared by 5 bases and J by 1 base, with 6 bases of the junction left unmatched. In nucleotides, the CDR3 is TGTGCCATCAGTCCCGGACAGGAACGCACAGATACGCAGTATTTT. Its translation: CAISPGQERTDTQYF.

In its sample, this clone was seen once. J is TRBJ1-5 and V is TRBV30; no reliable D call. There are 14 residues in the CDR3. Deletions cut 0 bases from V and 5 bases from J, with 11 bases between. Per the germline V gene, CDR1 is GTSNPN and CDR2 is SVGIG (reference sequence). The CDR3 reads CAWSVSLTDQPQHF. CDR3 sequence (DNA): TGTGCCTGGAGTGTATCGTTAACTGATCAGCCCCAGCATTTT. Looking up the rest from reference TRBV30 and TRBJ1-5 gives the full variable domain: SQTIHQWPATLVQPVGSPLSLECTVEGTSNPNLYWYRQAAGRGLQLLFYSVGIGQISSEVPQNLSASRPQDRQFILSSKKLLLSDSGFYLCAWSVSLTDQPQHFGDGTRLSIL.

The chain links TRBV5-1 to TRBJ1-4, with D possibly TRBD1 on 6 matching bases. This CDR3 has 21 amino acids. Trimming pared 0 bases from V and 1 base from J, leaving 25 bases between. Germline-derived CDR1 and CDR2 are SGHRS and YFSETQ. The CDR3 DNA reads as TGCGCCAGCAGCTTGGGTGGCGACAGGTCCCTACGGTTCCTAACTAATGAAAAACTGTTTTTT. Residues: CASSLGGDRSLRFLTNEKLFF. Drawing the rest from reference TRBV5-1 and TRBJ1-4, the complete variable domain is KAGVTQTPRYLIKTRGQQVTLSCSPISGHRSVSWYQQTPGQGLQFLFEYFSETQRNKGNFPGRFSGRQFSNSRSEMNVSTLELGDSALYLCASSLGGDRSLRFLTNEKLFFGSGTQLSVL.

The chain couples TRBV18 to TRBJ1-1; D gene unclear. The CDR3 totals 15 residues. Per germline, CDR1 KGHSH and CDR2 LQKENI. Trimming stripped 3 bases from V and 0 bases from J, with 11 bases between. CDR3 amino acids: CASSPPYSMNTEAFF. Written as DNA, the CDR3 is TGTGCCAGCTCACCCCCCTACAGCATGAACACTGAAGCTTTCTTT.

Here the CDR3 reads CASRMLRNTGELFF. The DNA for the CDR3 is TGTGCCAGCCGAATGCTACGGAACACCGGGGAGCTGTTTTTT. V gene TRBV6-1 combines with J gene TRBJ2-2, with no clear D. Trimming removed 8 bases from V and 1 base from J, with 11 bases in between. The CDR3 runs 14 residues. The V gene's germline CDR1 is MNHNS and CDR2 SASEGT.

This sequence joins TRBV6-6 and TRBJ2-3; TRBD1 is a possible D gene (6 bases). This CDR3 is 14 amino acids long. Trimming removed 2 bases from V and 5 bases from J, with 11 bases in between. Germline values: CDR1 MNHNY, CDR2 SVGAGI (reference sequence). The CDR3 loop is CASSYGTSQDTQYF. The CDR3 DNA reads TGTGCCAGCAGTTACGGGACATCGCAAGATACGCAGTATTTT.

The chain links TRBV27 to TRBJ2-7; 12 bases are shared with TRBD1. Trimming at V came to 5 bases and at J to 5 bases, leaving 10 bases not matched to a gene. Germline loops: CDR1 MNHEY, CDR2 SMNVEV (reference sequence). The CDR3 runs 16 residues. Here the CDR3 reads CASSPTGTGGKHEQYF. The CDR3 bases are TGTGCCAGCAGTCCCACCGGGACAGGGGGCAAGCACGAGCAGTACTTC.

V gene TRBV6-5 combines with J gene TRBJ2-7; D possibly corresponds to TRBD2 (6 bases). V dropped 0 bases and J dropped 7 bases, with 16 bases sitting between them. The germline V gene has CDR1 MNHEY and CDR2 SVGAGI. The CDR3 extends over 15 amino acids. Here the CDR3 reads CASSYSLAGTWEQYF. The CDR3 DNA is TGTGCCAGCAGTTACTCACTGGCGGGAACATGGGAGCAGTACTTC.

This clone has more than one count but fewer than ten. The chain employs TRBV19 and TRBJ1-2; D call uncertain. This CDR3 has 15 amino acids. Germline CDR1 LNHDA, CDR2 SQIVND (reference sequence). V was shortened by 3 bases and J by 8 bases, with 19 bases between the two germline ends. Written as DNA, the CDR3 is TGTGCCAGTAGTATCAATCGGTCTCTTCCCCGCGGCTACACCTTC. Protein: CASSINRSLPRGYTF.

The rearrangement links TRBV7-9 to TRBJ2-5, with TRBD1 matching over 8 bases. CDR3 length equals 14 residues. J lost 1 base, V lost 5 bases, and 3 bases had no gene match. Germline V gene data show CDR1 as SEHNR and CDR2 as FQNEAQ (reference sequence). The CDR3: CASSPGQGQETQYF. CDR3 sequence (DNA): TGTGCCAGCAGCCCTGGACAGGGCCAAGAGACCCAGTACTTC.

This chain connects TRBV29-1 to TRBJ2-7, with a possible D match to TRBD2 (6 bases). Germline CDR1 SQVTM, CDR2 ANQGSEA. This CDR3 comprises 13 residues. V shed 2 bases and J shed 5 bases, with 13 bases lying between them. The CDR3 bases are TGCAGCGTTGAATGGCGGGGCAAAAACGAGCAGTACTTC. It codes for CSVEWRGKNEQYF.

V gene TRBV6-1 combines with J gene TRBJ1-5, with unresolved D. Germline V gene sequence: CDR1 MNHNS, CDR2 SASEGT. Deletions cut 2 bases from V and 3 bases from J, with 23 bases between. CDR3 length: 19 amino acids. CDR3 residues: CASSEPKDGKRGYNQPQHF. The CDR3 bases are TGTGCCAGCAGTGAACCGAAGGACGGGAAAAGAGGGTACAATCAGCCCCAGCATTTT.

V gene TRBV9 combines with J gene TRBJ2-5; D might be TRBD2 (6 bases). The CDR3 runs to 14 residues. V was pared by 4 bases and J by 1 base, with 11 bases between. Germline lookup yields CDR1 SGDLS and CDR2 YYNGEE. The CDR3 region is CASSNGGSQETQYF. The CDR3 DNA follows: TGTGCCAGCAGCAATGGGGGGAGCCAAGAGACCCAGTACTTC.

The genes are TRBV18 and TRBJ1-6; tentatively, D is TRBD1 (5 bases). V lost 4 bases to trimming and J lost 7 bases, with 26 bases between them. CDR3 size: 19 residues. CDR1 and CDR2 (germline): KGHSH, LQKENI. CDR3 residues: CASSLMSLGVIDENSPLHF. CDR3 bases: TGTGCCAGCTCACTAATGTCGCTAGGGGTAATCGATGAGAATTCACCCCTCCACTTT.

The rearrangement links TRBV7-3 to TRBJ2-3, with 7 bases matching TRBD2. Germline V gives CDR1 SGHTA, CDR2 FQGTGA. With V trimmed by 5 bases and J by 4 bases, 6 bases remained unmatched. The CDR3 extends over 14 amino acids. The CDR3 is CASSLRLAADTQYF. For the CDR3, the DNA is TGTGCCAGCAGCCTACGACTAGCAGCAGATACGCAGTATTTT.

The CDR3 sequence is CASSIQSGNTEAFF. The CDR3 nucleotides read TGTGCCAGTAGTATTCAATCAGGGAACACTGAAGCTTTCTTT. The chain employs TRBV19 and TRBJ1-1; D remains ambiguous. The length of the CDR3 is 14 residues. V lost 3 bases, J lost 1 base, and 9 bases lay in between. Per germline, CDR1 LNHDA and CDR2 SQIVND (reference sequence).

The rearrangement uses TRBV6-1 and TRBJ2-1, with D maybe TRBD2 (5 bases). From germline, CDR1 is MNHNS and CDR2 SASEGT. Trimming left V 2 bases short and J 3 bases short, with 17 bases between. This CDR3 has 17 residues. In DNA, the CDR3 is TGTGCCAGCAGTGAATTCCCCTTGCGGGTTGTCTACAATGAGCAGTTCTTC. It translates to CASSEFPLRVVYNEQFF.

The chain joins TRBV30 to TRBJ2-1; 12 bases match TRBD2. Germline V gene data show CDR1 as GTSNPN and CDR2 as SVGIG (reference sequence). The trim removed 5 bases at V and 13 bases at J, leaving 6 bases unmatched. CDR3 size: 12 residues. Written as DNA, the CDR3 is TGTGCCTGGCAATCTAGCGGGAGGGCCCAGTTCTTC. Translated, it gives CAWQSSGRAQFF.

The rearrangement links TRBV2 to TRBJ2-1, with TRBD2 identical over 8 bases. Germline CDR1 SNHLY, CDR2 FYNNEI. The V and J ends lost 2 bases and 2 bases, in that order; junction bases with no gene match: 2. CDR3 length: 15 amino acids. CDR3 residues: CASSEPLAAYNEQFF. DNA of the CDR3: TGTGCCAGCAGTGAACCACTAGCGGCCTACAATGAGCAGTTCTTC. Full variable domain (rest looked up from reference TRBV2 and TRBJ2-1): EPEVTQTPSHQVTQMGQEVILRCVPISNHLYFYWYRQILGQKVEFLVSFYNNEISEKSEIFDDQFSVERPDGSNFTLKIRSTKLEDSAMYFCASSEPLAAYNEQFFGPGTRLTVL.

The rearrangement links TRBV2 to TRBJ2-7; a weak D match, TRBD1 (6 bases). This CDR3 has 12 amino acids. Per the germline V gene, CDR1 is SNHLY and CDR2 is FYNNEI. V was trimmed by 7 bases and J by 1 base, leaving 8 bases between them. CDR3 nucleotide sequence: TGTGCCAGCACCGGACAGTCCTACGAGCAGTACTTC. Amino acids: CASTGQSYEQYF.

This chain connects TRBV7-3 to TRBJ1-1; the D gene is possibly TRBD1 (5 bases). This CDR3 is 13 amino acids long. Germline V gene sequence: CDR1 SGHTA, CDR2 FQGTGA. Deletions cut 5 bases from V and 5 bases from J, with 12 bases between. The CDR3 loop is CASSPPGGTEAFF. The CDR3 nucleotides read TGTGCCAGCAGCCCGCCCGGGGGGACTGAAGCTTTCTTT.

This clone was seen a few times. CDR3 sequence: CSPRSPNHLETQYF. CDR3 in DNA: TGCAGCCCCCGATCCCCAAACCACTTAGAGACCCAGTACTTC. The chain has TRBV29-1 and TRBJ2-5; no clear D. The V and J ends lost 8 bases and 4 bases respectively, with 20 bases between them. This CDR3 is built from 14 residues. Per germline, CDR1 SQVTM and CDR2 ANQGSEA.